This TCR beta chain was captured in a study of blood T cell repertoires in COVID-19. Study information: Sample material is recorded as cDNA or gDNA derived from T cells, B-cell-depleted T cells, or PBMCs.

The CDR3 totals 15 residues. Looked up from germline, CDR1 is ENHRY and CDR2 is SYGVKD. The ends lost 0 bases at V and 5 bases at J; junction bases unmatched: 3. The authors' processing: Quantification of nucleated cells was approximated via reference gene primer amplification. Generated by immunoSEQ multiplex PCR, the TCRdb table keeps only in-frame clones and is missing some. V, J and clone size were drawn from that table, and D and trimming were deduced from the DNA. Among roughly 100,000 clones listed, roughly 80% were seen once. This clonotype was obtained from a woman in her 70s with acute or convalescent COVID-19. The chain couples TRBV10-3 to TRBJ2-2; 7 bases fit TRBD2. The sample was peripheral blood. The DNA of the CDR3 is TGTGCCATCAGTGAGTCGGGGGGGAGAACCGGGGAGCTGTTTTTT. Amino acid sequence: CAISESGGRTGELFF.